Presented here are 10 T cell receptor beta chains from one specimen sequenced in a study of T-cell memory formation after mild COVID-19. TCRdb processed the 5' RACE reads anew with MiXCR; each CDR3 protein has one entry. The sample carries 120,000 to 150,000 distinct CDR3 sequences, approximately 5.7% recorded once. Sequencing used PBMCs or a T cell subset sorted from them (not recorded which). These receptors came from an adult woman who had mild COVID-19 (a few samples of this study predate the infection). Cell type and time point are not known.

This clonotype showed up many times. The chain is built from TRBV29-1 and TRBJ2-7; possible D gene TRBD2, 5 bases. Germline V CDR1 and CDR2: SQVTM, ANQGSEA. This CDR3 spans 13 amino acids. Trimming took 3 bases from V and 4 from J, leaving 13 bases between them. CDR3 sequence (DNA): TGCAGCGTTGACGGACTCGGAAGTTACGAGCAGTACTTC. It is translated as CSVDGLGSYEQYF.

This clonotype was seen only a few times. The genes are TRBV4-3 and TRBJ2-1; 13 nucleotides match TRBD2. Germline trimming cut 4 bases from V and 0 bases from J; bases unmatched to any gene: 9. Germline CDR1 LGHNA, CDR2 YSLEER. CDR3 size: 19 residues. In DNA, the CDR3 is TGCGCCAGCAGCCGCCGGACTAGCGGGAGTGTCGCCTCCTACAATGAGCAGTTCTTC. Translation: CASSRRTSGSVASYNEQFF.

For the CDR3, the DNA is TGTGCCAGCAGTTCCCACCTGGGGGGGGAAGGCACAGATACGCAGTATTTT. Protein product: CASSSHLGGEGTDTQYF. The rearrangement uses TRBV12-3 or TRBV12-4 and TRBJ2-3; 7 bases align to TRBD2. Trimming removed 4 bases from V and 1 base from J; junction bases left unmatched: 11. This CDR3 has 17 residues.

J is TRBJ1-2 and V is TRBV7-2; TRBD1 matches at 12 bases. Trimming cost V 3 bases and J 4 bases; bases outside gene matches: 6. The CDR3 consists of 16 residues. Germline-derived CDR1 and CDR2 are SGHTA and FQGNSA. CDR3 sequence (DNA): TGTGCCAGCAGCTTGGGGACAGGGGGCAGAAGCTATGGCTACACCTTC. The encoded protein is CASSLGTGGRSYGYTF.

The V gene is TRBV6-2 or TRBV6-3, the J gene TRBJ1-5, with 8 bases that match TRBD1. This CDR3 spans 15 amino acids. Germline V gene data show CDR1 as MNHEY and CDR2 as SVGEGT. The V gene end was trimmed by 2 bases and the J gene end by 3 bases; junction bases not matched to a gene: 3. CDR3 sequence: CASSYAGGINQPQHF. As DNA, the CDR3 is TGTGCCAGCAGTTACGCAGGGGGCATCAATCAGCCCCAGCATTTT.

This clonotype was recorded a few times. J is TRBJ2-1 and V is TRBV12-3 or TRBV12-4, with 10 bases matching TRBD1. J gave up 1 base and V 2 bases, and 5 bases lay outside the gene matches. The CDR3 sequence is 17 residues long. This chain's CDR3 is CASSLSDRGISYNEQFF. The CDR3 region has the DNA TGTGCCAGCAGTTTATCGGACAGGGGGATATCCTACAATGAGCAGTTCTTC.

The V call is TRBV4-1, the J call TRBJ1-2, with D tentatively TRBD1 (5 bases). CDR3 length: 17 residues. Germline V gene data show CDR1 as MGHRA and CDR2 as YSYEKL. V lost 0 bases, J lost 0 bases, and 14 bases lay in between. CDR3 nucleotides: TGCGCCAGCAGCCAAGAAAACACAGGCGGTGCTAACTATGGCTACACCTTC. Protein: CASSQENTGGANYGYTF.

This clonotype showed up many times. The chain joins TRBV10-3 to TRBJ1-2, with D possibly TRBD1 on 5 matching bases. CDR3 size: 14 residues. The V end lost 3 bases, the J end lost 6 bases, and 14 bases lay between the germline ends. Germline loops: CDR1 ENHRY, CDR2 SYGVKD. The CDR3 sequence is CAISDPGRENGYTF. The CDR3 nucleotides are TGTGCCATCAGTGACCCAGGGCGGGAGAATGGCTACACCTTC.

This clonotype occurred many times. This chain links TRBV7-9 with TRBJ2-3; 8 bases agree with TRBD2. The CDR3 is 14 residues long. Germline CDR1 is SEHNR and CDR2 is FQNEAQ (reference sequence). V was pared by 5 bases and J by 6 bases, with 7 bases of the junction left unmatched. The CDR3 reads CASSPSGQGDTQYF. The DNA for the CDR3 is TGTGCCAGCAGCCCTAGCGGGCAGGGCGATACGCAGTATTTT.

This clonotype appeared many times. The chain recombines TRBV19 with TRBJ2-3; D perhaps matches TRBD1 (5 bases). This CDR3 comprises 14 residues. The germline V gene encodes CDR1 LNHDA and CDR2 SQIVND (reference sequence). Trimming cost V 5 bases and J 3 bases, with 12 bases left between them. Here the CDR3 reads CASSLVGATDTQYF. CDR3 coding DNA: TGTGCCAGTAGTTTGGTAGGGGCAACAGATACGCAGTATTTT. The full variable domain, completed using reference TRBV19 and TRBJ2-3, is DGGITQSPKYLFRKEGQNVTLSCEQNLNHDAMYWYRQDPGQGLRLIYYSQIVNDFQKGDIAEGYSVSREKKESFPLTVTSAQKNPTAFYLCASSLVGATDTQYFGPGTRLTVL.